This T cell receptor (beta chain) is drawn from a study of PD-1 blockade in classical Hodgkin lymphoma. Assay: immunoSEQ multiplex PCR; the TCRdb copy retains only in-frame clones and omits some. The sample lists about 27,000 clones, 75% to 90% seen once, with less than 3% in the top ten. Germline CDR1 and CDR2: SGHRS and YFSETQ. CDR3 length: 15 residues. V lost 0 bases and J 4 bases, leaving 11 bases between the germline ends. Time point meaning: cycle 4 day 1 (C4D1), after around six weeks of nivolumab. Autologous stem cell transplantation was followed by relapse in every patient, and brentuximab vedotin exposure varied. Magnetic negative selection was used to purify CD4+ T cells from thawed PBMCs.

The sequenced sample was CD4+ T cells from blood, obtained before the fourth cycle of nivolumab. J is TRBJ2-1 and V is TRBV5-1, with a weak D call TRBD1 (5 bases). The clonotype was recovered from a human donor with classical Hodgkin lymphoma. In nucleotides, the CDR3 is TGCGCCAGCAGCTTGGCCCCGGACAAATACAATGAGCAGTTCTTC. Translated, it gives CASSLAPDKYNEQFF.